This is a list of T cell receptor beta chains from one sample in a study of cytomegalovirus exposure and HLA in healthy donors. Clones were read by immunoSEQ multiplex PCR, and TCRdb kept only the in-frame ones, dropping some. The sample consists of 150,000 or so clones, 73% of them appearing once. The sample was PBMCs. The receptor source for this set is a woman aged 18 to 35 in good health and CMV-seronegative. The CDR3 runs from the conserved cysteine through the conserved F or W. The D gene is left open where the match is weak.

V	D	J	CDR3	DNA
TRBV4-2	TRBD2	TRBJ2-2	CASSHGGLAGDTGELFF	TGTGCCAGCAGCCATGGGGGACTAGCGGGAGACACCGGGGAGCTGTTTTTT
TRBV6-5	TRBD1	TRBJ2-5	CASSPRDRLVTQYF	TGTGCCAGCAGTCCGCGGGACAGGCTGGTGACCCAGTACTTC
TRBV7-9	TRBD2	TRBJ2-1	CSSSLAPWGAGGPVNEQFF	TGTTCCAGCAGCTTAGCCCCTTGGGGAGCGGGAGGGCCAGTTAATGAGCAGTTCTTC
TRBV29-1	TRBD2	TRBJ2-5	CSVAPPLWLAGGGVETQYF	TGCAGCGTTGCCCCTCCGCTGTGGTTAGCGGGGGGAGGAGTAGAGACCCAGTACTTC
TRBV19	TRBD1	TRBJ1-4	CASSITLGQGSEKLFF	TGTGCCAGTAGTATAACCCTGGGACAGGGTAGTGAAAAACTGTTTTTT
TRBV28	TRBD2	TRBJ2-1	CASSYPSSGGAFNEQFF	TGTGCCAGCAGTTACCCGTCTAGCGGGGGGGCTTTCAATGAGCAGTTCTTC
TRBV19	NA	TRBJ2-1	CASNPRGPSYNEQFF	TGTGCCAGTAACCCCAGGGGCCCCTCCTACAATGAGCAGTTCTTC
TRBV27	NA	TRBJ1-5	CASQSFGGPQHF	TGTGCCAGCCAATCATTCGGTGGGCCCCAGCATTTT
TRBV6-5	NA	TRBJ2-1	CASSYSFLQEQFF	TGTGCCAGCAGTTACTCATTCCTCCAGGAGCAGTTCTTC
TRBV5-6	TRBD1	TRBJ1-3	CASSLMDRGRAGNTIYF	TGTGCCAGCAGTCTAATGGACAGGGGGCGTGCTGGCAACACCATATATTTT
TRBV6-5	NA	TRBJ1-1	CASSHLREMNTEAFF	TGTGCCAGCAGTCACTTGAGAGAAATGAACACTGAAGCTTTCTTT
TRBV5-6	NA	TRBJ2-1	CASSLASGQEQFF	TGTGCCAGCAGCTTGGCCTCCGGACAGGAGCAGTTCTTC
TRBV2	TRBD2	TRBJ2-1	CASSERPLGLAGSYNEQFF	TGTGCCAGCAGTGAAAGGCCCTTGGGACTAGCGGGCTCCTACAATGAGCAGTTCTTC
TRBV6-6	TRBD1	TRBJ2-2	CASKGTGERTGELFF	TGTGCCAGCAAAGGGACAGGGGAACGGACCGGGGAGCTGTTTTTT